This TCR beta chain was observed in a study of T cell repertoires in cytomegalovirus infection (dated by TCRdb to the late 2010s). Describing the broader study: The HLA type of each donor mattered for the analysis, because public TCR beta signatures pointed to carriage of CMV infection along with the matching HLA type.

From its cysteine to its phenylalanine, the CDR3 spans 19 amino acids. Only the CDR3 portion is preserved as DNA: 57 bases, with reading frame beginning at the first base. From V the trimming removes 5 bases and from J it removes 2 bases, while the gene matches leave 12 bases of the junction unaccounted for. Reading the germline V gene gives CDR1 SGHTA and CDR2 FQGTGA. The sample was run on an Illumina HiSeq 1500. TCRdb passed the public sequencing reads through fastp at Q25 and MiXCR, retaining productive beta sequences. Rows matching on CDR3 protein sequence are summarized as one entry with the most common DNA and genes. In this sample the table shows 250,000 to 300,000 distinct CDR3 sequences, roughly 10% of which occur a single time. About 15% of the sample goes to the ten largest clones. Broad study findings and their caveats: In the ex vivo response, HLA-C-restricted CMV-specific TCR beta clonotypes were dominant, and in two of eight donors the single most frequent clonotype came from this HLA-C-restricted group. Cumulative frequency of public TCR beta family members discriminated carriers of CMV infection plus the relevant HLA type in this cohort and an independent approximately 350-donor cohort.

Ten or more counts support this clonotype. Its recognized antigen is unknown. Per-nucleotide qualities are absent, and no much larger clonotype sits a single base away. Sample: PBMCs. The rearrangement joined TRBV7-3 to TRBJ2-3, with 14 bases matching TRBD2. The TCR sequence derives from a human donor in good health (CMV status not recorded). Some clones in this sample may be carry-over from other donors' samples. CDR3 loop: CASSLIRLAGGDHTDTQYF. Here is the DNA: TGTGCCAGCAGCCTCATTAGACTAGCGGGGGGGGATCACACAGATACGCAGTATTTT.